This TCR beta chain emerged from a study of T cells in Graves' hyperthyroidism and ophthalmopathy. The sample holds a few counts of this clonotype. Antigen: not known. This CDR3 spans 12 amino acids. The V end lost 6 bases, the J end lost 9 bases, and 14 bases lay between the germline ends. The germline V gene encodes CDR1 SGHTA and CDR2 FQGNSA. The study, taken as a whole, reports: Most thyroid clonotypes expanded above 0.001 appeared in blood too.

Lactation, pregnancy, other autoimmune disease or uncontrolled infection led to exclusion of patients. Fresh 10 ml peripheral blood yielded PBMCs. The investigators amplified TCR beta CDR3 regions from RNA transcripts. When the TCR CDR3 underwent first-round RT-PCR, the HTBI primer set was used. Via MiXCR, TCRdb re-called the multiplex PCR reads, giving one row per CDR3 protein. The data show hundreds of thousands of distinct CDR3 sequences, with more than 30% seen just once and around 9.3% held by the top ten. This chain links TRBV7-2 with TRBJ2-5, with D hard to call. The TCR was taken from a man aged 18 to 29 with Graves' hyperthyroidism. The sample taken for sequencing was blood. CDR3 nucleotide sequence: TGTGCCAGCAGTTACCCCTCTGGGCCCCAGTACTTC. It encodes CASSYPSGPQYF.